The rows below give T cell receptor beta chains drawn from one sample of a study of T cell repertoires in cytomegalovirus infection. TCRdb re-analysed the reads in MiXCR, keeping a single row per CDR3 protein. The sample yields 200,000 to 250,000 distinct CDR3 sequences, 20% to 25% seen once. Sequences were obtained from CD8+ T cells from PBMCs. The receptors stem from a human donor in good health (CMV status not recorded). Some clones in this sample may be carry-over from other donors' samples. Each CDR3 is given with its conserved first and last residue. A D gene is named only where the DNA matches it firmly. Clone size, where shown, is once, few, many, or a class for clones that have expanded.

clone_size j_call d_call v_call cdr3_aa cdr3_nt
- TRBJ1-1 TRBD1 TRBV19 CASSIGTDEMNTEAFF TGTGCCAGTAGTATTGGGACAGACGAAATGAACACTGAAGCTTTCTTT
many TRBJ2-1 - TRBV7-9 CASSRPGSSYNEQFF TGTGCCAGCAGCCGTCCCGGGAGCTCCTACAATGAGCAGTTCTTC
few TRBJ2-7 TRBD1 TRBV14 CASSLLLGQDYEQYF TGTGCCAGCAGCCTGTTGTTGGGACAGGACTACGAGCAGTACTTC
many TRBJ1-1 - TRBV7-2 CASSFENTEAFF TGTGCCAGCAGCTTTGAGAACACTGAAGCTTTCTTT
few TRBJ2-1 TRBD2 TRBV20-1 CSADRLASGGNNEQFF TGCAGTGCTGACCGACTGGCAAGCGGGGGGAACAATGAGCAGTTCTTC
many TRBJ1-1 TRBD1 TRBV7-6 CASSLGDPGGRTEAFF TGTGCCAGCAGCTTAGGGGATCCAGGGGGCCGTACTGAAGCTTTCTTT
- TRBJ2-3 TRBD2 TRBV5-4 CASSLTSGGGGQYF TGTGCCAGCAGCTTGACTAGCGGTGGAGGTGGGCAGTATTTT
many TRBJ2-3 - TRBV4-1 CASSQEVAAGADTQYF TGCGCCAGCAGCCAAGAGGTAGCGGCGGGCGCAGATACGCAGTATTTT
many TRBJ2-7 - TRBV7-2 CASSFSGPNYEQYF TGTGCCAGCAGCTTTTCCGGGCCCAACTACGAGCAGTACTTC
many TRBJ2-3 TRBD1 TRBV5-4 CASSLDRGLDTQYF TGTGCCAGCAGCTTGGACAGGGGGCTGGATACGCAGTATTTT
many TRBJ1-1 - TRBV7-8 CASSSRHARVAEAFF TGTGCCAGCAGCTCCCGGCACGCCCGGGTTGCTGAAGCTTTCTTT
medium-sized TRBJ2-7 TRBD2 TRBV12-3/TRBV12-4 CASSFGGGGEGEQYF TGTGCCAGCAGTTTCGGCGGGGGAGGGGAGGGCGAGCAGTACTTC
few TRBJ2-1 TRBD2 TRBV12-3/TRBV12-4 CASSEGLAGDNEQFF TGTGCCAGCAGCGAAGGACTAGCGGGAGACAATGAGCAGTTCTTC
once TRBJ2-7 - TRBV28 CASSFSADYEQYF TGTGCCAGCAGTTTCTCCGCGGACTACGAGCAGTACTTC
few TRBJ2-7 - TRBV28 CASSPPDTYEQYF TGTGCCAGCAGTCCCCCCGACACGTACGAGCAGTACTTC
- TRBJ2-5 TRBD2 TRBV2 CASRATSGAQETQYF TGTGCCAGCAGGGCGACTAGCGGGGCCCAAGAGACCCAGTACTTC
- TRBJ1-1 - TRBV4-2 CASSQEADMNTEAFF TGTGCCAGCAGCCAAGAAGCAGACATGAACACTGAAGCTTTCTTT
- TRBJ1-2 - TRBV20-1 CSLPTGGVGNYGYTF TGCAGCCTACCTACAGGAGGGGTAGGGAACTATGGCTACACCTTC
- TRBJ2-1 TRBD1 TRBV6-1 CASSPDRGPYNEQFF TGTGCCAGCAGTCCGGACAGGGGGCCGTACAATGAGCAGTTCTTC
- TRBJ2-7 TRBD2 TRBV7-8 CASSFGTSPGEQYF TGTGCCAGCAGCTTTGGGACTAGCCCGGGGGAGCAGTACTTC
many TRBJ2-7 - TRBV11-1 CASSSDSSYEQYF TGTGCCAGCAGCTCCGACAGTTCCTACGAGCAGTACTTC
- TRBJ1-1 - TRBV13 CASSNRDTYPNQAFF TGTGCCAGCAGCAACAGGGACACCTACCCCAATCAAGCTTTCTTT
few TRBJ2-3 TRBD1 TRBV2 CASPGQSTDTQYF TGTGCCAGCCCGGGACAGAGCACAGATACGCAGTATTTT
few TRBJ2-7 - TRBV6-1 CASAPVGRSSYEQYF TGTGCCAGCGCCCCCGTCGGCAGGAGCTCCTACGAGCAGTACTTC
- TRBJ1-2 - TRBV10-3 CAIRSSDGRLGYSF TGTGCCATCAGATCGTCCGACGGACGCCTAGGCTACTCCTTC
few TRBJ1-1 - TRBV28 CASSFLSGLGTEAFF TGTGCCAGCAGTTTTCTCTCAGGGTTGGGCACTGAAGCTTTCTTT
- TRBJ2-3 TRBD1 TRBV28 CASSWDRVQNTQYF TGTGCCAGCAGTTGGGACAGGGTCCAGAATACGCAGTATTTT
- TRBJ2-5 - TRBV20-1 CSATIRVRTQETQYF TGCAGTGCTACCATCCGGGTGAGAACCCAAGAGACCCAGTACTTC
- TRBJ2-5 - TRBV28 CASSPRLEETQYF TGTGCCAGCAGTCCTCGACTAGAGGAGACCCAGTACTTC
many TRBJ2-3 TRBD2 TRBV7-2 CASNSGGTDTQYF TGTGCCAGCAACAGCGGGGGCACAGATACGCAGTATTTT
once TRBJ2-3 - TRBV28 CASSLYPYTDTQYF TGTGCCAGCAGTTTATACCCCTACACAGATACGCAGTATTTT
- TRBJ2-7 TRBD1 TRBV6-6 CASSYGQGGYEQYF TGTGCCAGCAGTTACGGACAGGGTGGCTACGAGCAGTACTTC
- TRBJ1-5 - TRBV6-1 CASSPWGANQPQHF TGTGCCAGCAGTCCCTGGGGGGCCAATCAGCCCCAGCATTTT
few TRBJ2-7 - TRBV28 CASKQAGGRSSYEQYF TGTGCCAGCAAGCAGGCGGGCGGCCGAAGCTCCTACGAGCAGTACTTC
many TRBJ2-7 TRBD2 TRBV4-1 CASSYSAGGTYEQYF TGCGCCAGCAGCTACAGTGCGGGGGGAACCTACGAGCAGTACTTC
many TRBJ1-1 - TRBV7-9 CASTPGGRNTEAFF TGTGCCAGCACTCCGGGGGGGCGGAACACTGAAGCTTTCTTT
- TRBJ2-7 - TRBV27 CASRGLSPYEQYF TGTGCCAGCCGTGGACTGAGTCCCTACGAGCAGTACTTC
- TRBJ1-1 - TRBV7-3 CASSVTEMKNTEAFF TGTGCCAGCAGCGTAACAGAGATGAAGAACACTGAAGCTTTCTTT
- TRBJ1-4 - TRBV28 CASRVPGAREKLFF TGTGCCAGCAGGGTGCCAGGGGCAAGAGAAAAACTGTTTTTT
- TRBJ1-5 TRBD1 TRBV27 CASSSTGYNQPQHF TGTGCCAGCAGTTCGACAGGGTACAATCAGCCCCAGCATTTT
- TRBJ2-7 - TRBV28 CASSHIRDTEVREQYF TGTGCCAGCAGCCATATCCGGGACACCGAGGTGAGGGAGCAGTACTTC
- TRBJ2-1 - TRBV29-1 CSVERSGWANEQFF TGCAGCGTTGAAAGGTCAGGGTGGGCGAATGAGCAGTTCTTC
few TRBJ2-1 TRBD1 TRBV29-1 CSVARDRVGLDEQFF TGCAGCGTTGCCCGGGACAGGGTAGGTTTGGATGAGCAGTTCTTC
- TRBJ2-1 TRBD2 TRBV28 CASRITSGGTNEQFF TGTGCCAGCAGGATCACAAGCGGGGGGACGAATGAGCAGTTCTTC
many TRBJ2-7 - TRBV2 CASSGLSSYEQYF TGTGCCAGCAGTGGGCTCAGCTCCTACGAGCAGTACTTC
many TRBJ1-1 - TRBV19 CASSIGSRALTEAFF TGTGCCAGTAGTATAGGCTCCCGGGCTCTCACTGAAGCTTTCTTT
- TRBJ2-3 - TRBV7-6 CASSLPSGTDIQYF TGTGCCAGCAGCTTACCGTCAGGCACAGATATTCAGTATTTT
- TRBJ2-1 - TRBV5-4 CASSFAGVSYNEQFF TGTGCCAGCAGCTTCGCAGGAGTTTCCTACAATGAGCAGTTCTTC
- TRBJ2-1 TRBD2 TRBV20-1 CSASPRRGVYNEQFF TGCAGTGCCAGCCCCCGGCGGGGGGTCTACAATGAGCAGTTCTTC
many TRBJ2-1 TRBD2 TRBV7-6 CASSQQIGVAGGQQFF TGTGCCAGCAGCCAACAAATCGGGGTAGCGGGGGGTCAGCAGTTCTTC
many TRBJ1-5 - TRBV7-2 CASSSGAVSNQPQHF TGTGCCAGCAGCTCCGGGGCAGTGAGCAATCAGCCCCAGCATTTT
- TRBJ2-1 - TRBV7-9 CASSFGPNEQFF TGTGCCAGCAGCTTTGGCCCGAATGAGCAGTTCTTC
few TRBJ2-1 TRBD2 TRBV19 CASSPGGLNEQFF TGTGCCAGTAGTCCGGGGGGGCTTAATGAGCAGTTCTTC
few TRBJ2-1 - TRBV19 CASTQVSSYNEQFF TGTGCCAGTACACAGGTGAGCTCCTACAATGAGCAGTTCTTC
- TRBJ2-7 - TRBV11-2 CASSSDGGSSYEQYF TGTGCCAGCAGCTCGGACGGGGGAAGCTCCTACGAGCAGTACTTC
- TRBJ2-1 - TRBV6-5 CASSMGGGRPEQFF TGTGCCAGCAGTATGGGAGGGGGGCGGCCCGAGCAGTTCTTC